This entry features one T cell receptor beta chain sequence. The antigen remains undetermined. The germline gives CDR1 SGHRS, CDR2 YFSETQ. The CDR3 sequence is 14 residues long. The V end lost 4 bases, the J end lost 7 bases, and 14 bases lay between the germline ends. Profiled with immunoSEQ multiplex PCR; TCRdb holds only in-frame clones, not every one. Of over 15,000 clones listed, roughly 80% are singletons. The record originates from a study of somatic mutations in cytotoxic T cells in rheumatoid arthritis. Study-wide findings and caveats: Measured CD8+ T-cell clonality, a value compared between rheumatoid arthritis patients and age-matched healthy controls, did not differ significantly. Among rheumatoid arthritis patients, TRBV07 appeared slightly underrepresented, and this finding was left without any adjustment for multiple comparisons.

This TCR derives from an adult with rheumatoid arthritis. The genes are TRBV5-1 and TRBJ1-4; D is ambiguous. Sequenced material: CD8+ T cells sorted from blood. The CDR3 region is CASSQDLGSEKLFF. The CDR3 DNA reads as TGCGCCAGCAGCCAAGACCTAGGGAGTGAAAAACTGTTTTTT.